Following are 5 T cell receptor beta chains from one sample sequenced in a study of shared clonotypes between healthy human individuals. The assay was immunoSEQ multiplex PCR, and TCRdb's table has in-frame clones only and misses some. The sample comprises approximately 2.5 million clones, 80% to 95% of which are singletons, and 0.36% rests with the top ten. Sequences were obtained from naive CD4+ T cells from PBMCs. The sample's subset: CD45RA+ positively selected. The receptor source for this set is a young man in good health. Some clones in this sample may be carry-over from other donors' samples.

The chain recombines TRBV5-1 with TRBJ1-3; 7 nucleotides match TRBD1. CDR1 and CDR2 from the germline V gene are SGHRS and YFSETQ. This CDR3 is built from 16 residues. Losses at the gene ends were 0 bases for V and 0 bases for J; bases not matched to a gene: 3. This chain's CDR3 is CASSLGQGSSGNTIYF. The CDR3 coding sequence is TGCGCCAGCAGCTTGGGACAGGGTAGCTCTGGAAACACCATATATTTT.

As for this clone: It may be a read error: a sequence one base away is much more abundant. Other DNA sequences from this sample encode an identical CDR3 as well. The chain employs TRBV6-1 and TRBJ2-5; no firm D call. V lost 6 bases and J lost 1, with 3 bases in between. This CDR3 has 11 amino acids. Germline V gives CDR1 MNHNS, CDR2 SASEGT. The CDR3 DNA reads as TGTGCCAGCAGCCTCCAAGAGACCCAGTACTTC. Translation: CASSLQETQYF.

V usage is TRBV25-1 and J usage is TRBJ1-4; D perhaps matches TRBD1 (6 bases). CDR1 and CDR2 from the germline V gene are MGHDK and SYGVNS. There are 14 residues in the CDR3. Trimming shortened V by 2 bases and J by 7 bases, and 11 bases separated the two germline ends. CDR3 sequence reads: CASSEGGAGEKLFF. CDR3 nucleotides: TGTGCCAGCAGTGAAGGGGGCGCCGGTGAAAAACTGTTTTTT.

V usage is TRBV2 and J usage is TRBJ2-3, with TRBD2 matching over 9 bases. The germline CDR1 and CDR2 sequences are SNHLY and FYNNEI. V shed 6 bases, J shed 2 bases, and the junction held 6 bases outside the gene matches. CDR3 length equals 15 residues. The CDR3 protein is CASRASGAPTDTQYF. CDR3 coding DNA: TGTGCCAGCAGGGCTAGCGGGGCCCCCACAGATACGCAGTATTTT.

The chain couples TRBV15 to TRBJ1-5, with D hard to call. The germline V and J ends were trimmed by 5 bases and 6 bases, with 14 bases remaining between them. CDR3 length: 14 amino acids. Germline-derived CDR1 and CDR2 are LNHNV and YYDKDF (reference sequence). The DNA of the CDR3 is TGTGCCACCAGCCTACGGGCTCCGCGTCAGCCCCAGCATTTT. This sequence encodes CATSLRAPRQPQHF.